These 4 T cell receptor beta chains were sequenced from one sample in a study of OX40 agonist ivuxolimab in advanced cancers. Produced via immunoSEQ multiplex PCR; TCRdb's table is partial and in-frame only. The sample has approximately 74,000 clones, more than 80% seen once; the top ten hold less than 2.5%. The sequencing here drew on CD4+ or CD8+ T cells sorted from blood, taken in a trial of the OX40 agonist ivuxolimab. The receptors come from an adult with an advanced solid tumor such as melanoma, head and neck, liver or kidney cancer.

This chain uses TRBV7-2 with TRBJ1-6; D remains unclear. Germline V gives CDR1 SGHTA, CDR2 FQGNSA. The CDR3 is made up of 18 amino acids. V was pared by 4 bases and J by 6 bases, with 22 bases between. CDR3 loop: CASSSLPFRGFPNSPLHF. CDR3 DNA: TGTGCCAGCAGCTCCCTACCGTTTCGGGGTTTTCCTAATTCACCCCTCCACTTT.

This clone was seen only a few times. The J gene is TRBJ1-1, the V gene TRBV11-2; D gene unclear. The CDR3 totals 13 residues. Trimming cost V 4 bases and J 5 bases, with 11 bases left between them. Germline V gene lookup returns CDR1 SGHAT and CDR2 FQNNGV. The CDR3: CASSSAAVTEAFF. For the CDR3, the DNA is TGTGCCAGCAGCTCAGCAGCGGTGACTGAAGCTTTCTTT.

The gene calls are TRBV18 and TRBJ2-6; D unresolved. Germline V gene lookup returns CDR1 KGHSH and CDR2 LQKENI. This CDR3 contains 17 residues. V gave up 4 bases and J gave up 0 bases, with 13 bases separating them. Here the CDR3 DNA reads TGTGCCAGCTCACTTTCGCCAGCCGACTCTGGGGCCAACGTCCTGACTTTC. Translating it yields CASSLSPADSGANVLTF.

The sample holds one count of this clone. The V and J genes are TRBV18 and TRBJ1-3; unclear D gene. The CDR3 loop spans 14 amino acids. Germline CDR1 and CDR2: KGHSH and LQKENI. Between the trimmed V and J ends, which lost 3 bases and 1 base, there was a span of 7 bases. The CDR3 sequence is CASSPSQSGNTIYF. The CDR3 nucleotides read TGTGCCAGCTCACCGTCCCAATCTGGAAACACCATATATTTT.